Listed below are T cell receptor beta chains from one sample, sequenced in a study of OX40 agonist ivuxolimab in advanced cancers. The assay was immunoSEQ multiplex PCR, and TCRdb's table has in-frame clones only and misses some. This sample yields 55,000 to 65,000 clones, of which around four fifths are seen a single time; about 2.2% belongs to the top ten. The starting material was CD4+ or CD8+ T cells sorted from blood, obtained in a trial of the OX40 agonist ivuxolimab. These receptors were obtained from an adult with an advanced solid tumor such as melanoma, head and neck, liver or kidney cancer. The CDR3 runs from the conserved cysteine through the conserved F or W. The order of the fields is clone size, J gene, V gene, D gene, CDR3 protein, CDR3 DNA. A D gene is named only where the DNA matches it firmly. Size is stated for part of the rows, as once, few or many counts, or as a class when the clone is expanded.

.,TRBJ2-7,TRBV28,.,CASSLQGLYEQYF,TGTGCCAGCAGTTTACAGGGCCTTTACGAGCAGTACTTC
.,TRBJ1-2,TRBV5-1,.,CASSWDARGYGYTF,TGCGCCAGCAGCTGGGACGCCAGGGGCTATGGCTACACCTTC
.,TRBJ1-6,TRBV7-5,.,CASTTFLCPWNSPLHF,TGTGCCAGCACGACATTTCTATGCCCGTGGAATTCACCCCTCCACTTT
.,TRBJ2-2,TRBV10-2,.,CASREGGNTGELFF,TGCGCCAGCAGGGAGGGTGGGAACACCGGGGAGCTGTTTTTT
.,TRBJ2-1,TRBV4-2,.,CASSQGPDPYNEQFF,TGTGCCAGCAGCCAAGGGCCCGACCCCTACAATGAGCAGTTCTTC
.,TRBJ2-7,TRBV10-1,.,CASSERGSYYEQYF,TGCGCCAGCAGTGAGAGGGGGTCCTACTACGAGCAGTACTTC
.,TRBJ1-3,TRBV9,.,CASSVRIGSGNTIYF,TGTGCCAGCAGCGTAAGAATCGGCTCTGGAAACACCATATATTTT
few,TRBJ2-7,TRBV28,.,CASSFRFPENSYEQYF,TGTGCCAGCAGTTTTAGGTTTCCGGAGAACTCCTACGAGCAGTACTTC
.,TRBJ2-1,TRBV7-3,TRBD2,CASSLRQTSGRTYNEQFF,TGTGCCAGCAGCTTACGGCAGACTAGCGGGAGAACCTACAATGAGCAGTTCTTC
.,TRBJ2-2,TRBV5-1,.,CASSSGPLGTGELFF,TGCGCCAGCAGCTCGGGACCCCTGGGGACCGGGGAGCTGTTTTTT
few,TRBJ2-5,TRBV7-7,.,CASSLGGRSEETQYF,TGTGCTAGCAGCTTAGGCGGCAGAAGCGAAGAGACCCAGTACTTC
few,TRBJ2-2,TRBV10-1,.,CATSQGNTGELFF,TGCGCCACGTCCCAGGGGAACACCGGGGAGCTGTTTTTT
.,TRBJ2-5,TRBV9,.,CASSVNQGETQYF,TGTGCCAGCAGCGTAAACCAGGGAGAGACCCAGTACTTC
.,TRBJ2-7,TRBV6-5,TRBD1,CASRTRTGGYEQYF,TGTGCCAGCCGTACCCGGACAGGGGGCTACGAGCAGTACTTC
.,TRBJ2-1,TRBV18,TRBD2,CASSPSSGRPHEQFF,TGTGCCAGCTCACCTTCTAGCGGGAGGCCCCATGAGCAGTTCTTC
.,TRBJ1-1,TRBV18,.,CASSPGVGHTEAFF,TGTGCCAGCTCACCGGGGGTTGGGCACACTGAAGCTTTCTTT
.,TRBJ2-2,TRBV9,.,CASSLRGGGNTGELFF,TGTGCCAGCAGCCTTAGAGGAGGCGGGAACACCGGGGAGCTGTTTTTT
.,TRBJ2-3,TRBV19,.,CASSMGGLGTDTQYF,TGTGCCAGTAGTATGGGGGGGCTTGGCACAGATACGCAGTATTTT
.,TRBJ1-5,TRBV6-1,TRBD1,CASSEAGTGRLSNQPQHF,TGTGCCAGCAGTGAAGCCGGGACAGGGAGATTAAGCAATCAGCCCCAGCATTTT
.,TRBJ1-5,TRBV19,TRBD1,CASSTPDRGDNQPQHF,TGTGCCAGTAGTACCCCGGACAGGGGGGACAATCAGCCCCAGCATTTT
.,TRBJ1-3,TRBV9,.,CASSVTNSGNTIYF,TGTGCCAGCAGCGTAACGAACTCTGGAAACACCATATATTTT
.,TRBJ1-1,TRBV18,TRBD1,CASSVKGASAFF,TGTGCCAGCTCCGTTAAGGGGGCATCGGCTTTCTTT
.,TRBJ1-5,TRBV6-5,.,CASSDRSTDQPQHF,TGTGCCAGCAGTGACCGGTCTACAGATCAGCCCCAGCATTTT
.,TRBJ1-2,TRBV10-3,.,CAISESGMSDSGYTF,TGTGCCATCAGTGAGTCTGGGATGAGCGACTCTGGCTACACCTTC
.,TRBJ2-7,TRBV7-3,.,CASSFSRGGPQYF,TGTGCCAGCAGCTTTTCGCGGGGAGGCCCCCAGTACTTC
.,TRBJ2-7,TRBV2,.,CASRTRGSAYEQYF,TGTGCCAGCAGAACTCGAGGATCTGCCTACGAGCAGTACTTC
.,TRBJ2-2,TRBV6-5,TRBD1,CASIETGVAGELFF,TGTGCCAGCATCGAAACAGGGGTGGCCGGGGAGCTGTTTTTT
.,TRBJ1-1,TRBV19,.,CASKLALNTEAFF,TGTGCCAGTAAACTGGCCCTGAACACTGAAGCTTTCTTT
.,TRBJ2-3,TRBV10-1,.,CASSESRGGWADTQYF,TGCGCCAGCAGTGAGTCGAGGGGGGGCTGGGCAGATACGCAGTATTTT
.,TRBJ1-1,TRBV18,TRBD1,CASSPDRVGGGTEAFF,TGTGCCAGCTCACCAGACAGGGTTGGTGGGGGCACTGAAGCTTTCTTT
.,TRBJ1-1,TRBV19,.,CASSKTGQGLNTEAFF,TGTGCCAGTAGTAAGACGGGCCAGGGGCTGAACACTGAAGCTTTCTTT
.,TRBJ2-2,TRBV6-5,.,CASSYTGNTGELFF,TGTGCCAGCAGTTATACAGGGAACACCGGGGAGCTGTTTTTT
.,TRBJ2-1,TRBV9,.,CASSVATDRNEQFF,TGTGCCAGCAGCGTAGCGACCGATCGGAATGAGCAGTTCTTC
.,TRBJ2-1,TRBV27,TRBD2,CASTDSVLAGRGEQFF,TGTGCCAGCACCGACTCGGTACTAGCGGGAAGGGGTGAGCAGTTCTTC
.,TRBJ1-5,TRBV28,.,CASSSGTKEPQHF,TGTGCCAGCAGCTCCGGGACGAAGGAGCCCCAGCATTTT
once,TRBJ2-1,TRBV27,TRBD2,CASSFRAPGLAGDEQFF,TGTGCCAGCAGTTTTAGGGCCCCTGGACTAGCGGGAGACGAGCAGTTCTTC
.,TRBJ1-1,TRBV14,TRBD1,CASSQRTGRYTEAFF,TGTGCCAGCAGCCAACGGACAGGGCGGTACACTGAAGCTTTCTTT
few,TRBJ2-7,TRBV6-6,.,CASSYGSRASYEQYF,TGTGCCAGCAGTTACGGGAGCAGGGCGTCCTACGAGCAGTACTTC
.,TRBJ1-2,TRBV28,.,CASSPAEAGSGYTF,TGTGCCAGCAGCCCCGCCGAAGCAGGGAGTGGCTACACCTTC
.,TRBJ1-3,TRBV5-1,.,CASSLVEGSGNTIYF,TGCGCCAGCAGCTTGGTGGAGGGGTCTGGAAACACCATATATTTT
few,TRBJ2-7,TRBV9,TRBD2,CASSFRGGGEQYF,TGTGCCAGCAGCTTCCGGGGGGGCGGCGAGCAGTACTTC
once,TRBJ1-4,TRBV28,.,CASSPLVEKLFF,TGTGCCAGCAGTCCCCTAGTCGAAAAACTGTTTTTT
.,TRBJ2-2,TRBV6-5,.,CASSRQEYNTGELFF,TGTGCCAGCAGCCGACAGGAATACAACACCGGGGAGCTGTTTTTT
.,TRBJ2-1,TRBV19,TRBD2,CASSPYGGVYNEQFF,TGTGCCAGTAGCCCATATGGGGGGGTGTACAATGAGCAGTTCTTC
.,TRBJ1-1,TRBV2,.,CASRLQGWEAFF,TGTGCCAGCAGATTACAGGGATGGGAAGCTTTCTTT
few,TRBJ2-7,TRBV28,TRBD1,CASSNPGGAYEQYF,TGTGCCAGCAGTAACCCAGGGGGCGCCTACGAGCAGTACTTC
.,TRBJ1-6,TRBV6-5,TRBD1,CASSYSSGGKSPLHF,TGTGCCAGCAGTTATTCGTCAGGGGGGAAGTCACCCCTCCACTTT
.,TRBJ2-5,TRBV2,.,CASSFLTSTPETQYF,TGTGCCAGCAGTTTCTTGACTAGTACTCCAGAGACCCAGTACTTC
.,TRBJ2-7,TRBV2,.,CASSDWGVSSYEQYF,TGTGCCAGCAGTGACTGGGGGGTCTCCTCCTACGAGCAGTACTTC
.,TRBJ1-1,TRBV5-1,TRBD1,CASSWRTGEGNTEAFF,TGCGCCAGCAGCTGGAGGACAGGGGAGGGGAACACTGAAGCTTTCTTT
.,TRBJ1-5,TRBV6-6,.,CASSGTVAGQPQHF,TGTGCCAGCAGTGGGACCGTAGCGGGGCAGCCCCAGCATTTT
.,TRBJ2-7,TRBV7-6,.,CASSKGGTGRRGEQYF,TGTGCCAGCAGTAAAGGAGGGACGGGGCGGAGGGGGGAGCAGTACTTC
.,TRBJ2-4,TRBV4-1,.,CASSQMTGGVNIQYF,TGCGCCAGCAGCCAAATGACAGGTGGGGTAAACATTCAGTACTTC